The clone carrying this T cell receptor (beta chain) was seen ten or more times. Its antigen is currently unknown. The data belong to a study of early T cells in non-severe SARS-CoV-2 infection. About the study: Bulk RNA from unsorted whole blood was sequenced; chains were unpaired. Regarding the study as a whole: Sequences matched to VDJdb favored anti-spike CD8 responses, while private and CD4 specificities were missed.

Looked up from germline, CDR1 is SEHNR and CDR2 is FQNEAQ (reference sequence). CDR3 length: 13 residues. With 8 bases clipped from V and 8 bases from J, the junction kept 7 bases outside the gene matches. Using its own MiXCR run on the 5' RACE reads, TCRdb lists one record per CDR3 protein. The data hold tens of thousands of distinct CDR3 sequences, with 5.5% to 6% observed a single time. Sequencing was done on a sample of whole blood. The TCR was taken from an adult who was a healthcare worker with PCR-confirmed SARS-CoV-2 infection or an uninfected control (not recorded which). V gene TRBV7-9 combines with J gene TRBJ2-1; 9 bases match TRBD2. The DNA for the CDR3 is TGTGCCAGCGGGCTAGCGGGACTGGATGAGCAGTTCTTC. Amino acid sequence: CASGLAGLDEQFF. The full variable domain, with the rest looked up from reference TRBV7-9 and TRBJ2-1, is DTGVSQNPRHKITKRGQNVTFRCDPISEHNRLYWYRQTLGQGPEFLTYFQNEAQLEKSRLLSDRFSAERPKGSFSTLEIQRTEQGDSAMYLCASGLAGLDEQFFGPGTRLTVL.